These T cell receptor beta chains were read from a single sample in a study of cytomegalovirus exposure and HLA in healthy donors. This table comes from immunoSEQ multiplex PCR, and its TCRdb copy is limited to in-frame clones, with some not included. In the table there are about 130,000 clones, about 83% of which are singletons. Input material: PBMCs. These TCRs come from a girl aged 2-15 years in good health and CMV-seronegative. CDR3s include the opening cysteine and the closing phenylalanine or tryptophan. A D gene is named only where the DNA matches it firmly. Where a row states a size, it is once, few, many or the class of an expanded clone; other rows omit it.

v_call: TRBV6-1; j_call: TRBJ1-5; clone_size: few; d_call: TRBD1; cdr3_aa: CASRTGVGNQPQHF; cdr3_nt: TGTGCCAGCAGAACAGGGGTCGGCAATCAGCCCCAGCATTTT
v_call: TRBV9; j_call: TRBJ2-3; clone_size: NA; d_call: TRBD2; cdr3_aa: CASSPPRGADTQYF; cdr3_nt: TGTGCCAGCAGCCCCCCTCGGGGGGCAGATACGCAGTATTTT
v_call: TRBV6-1; j_call: TRBJ1-3; clone_size: NA; d_call: NA; cdr3_aa: CASSENRITGNTIYF; cdr3_nt: TGTGCCAGCAGTGAAAACAGGATTACTGGAAACACCATATATTTT
v_call: TRBV7-2; j_call: TRBJ2-7; clone_size: NA; d_call: NA; cdr3_aa: CASSISRATGYEQYF; cdr3_nt: TGTGCCAGCAGCATATCCAGGGCTACGGGCTACGAGCAGTACTTC
v_call: TRBV15; j_call: TRBJ2-1; clone_size: once; d_call: TRBD2; cdr3_aa: CATSRQRTSGGRGDEQFF; cdr3_nt: TGTGCCACCAGCCGTCAGAGGACTAGCGGGGGGCGCGGGGATGAGCAGTTCTTC
v_call: TRBV4-2; j_call: TRBJ2-1; clone_size: NA; d_call: TRBD2; cdr3_aa: CASSQEGVQGWDGGLIYNEQFF; cdr3_nt: TGTGCCAGCAGCCAAGAAGGGGTGCAGGGATGGGACGGGGGGTTAATATACAATGAGCAGTTCTTC
v_call: TRBV25-1; j_call: TRBJ1-1; clone_size: NA; d_call: NA; cdr3_aa: CASRGSGNGEAFF; cdr3_nt: TGTGCCAGTAGGGGCAGTGGGAACGGAGAAGCTTTCTTT
v_call: TRBV5-1; j_call: TRBJ2-2; clone_size: few; d_call: TRBD2; cdr3_aa: CASSFNLAGVSTGELFF; cdr3_nt: TGCGCCAGCAGCTTTAATCTAGCGGGAGTGAGCACCGGGGAGCTGTTTTTT
v_call: TRBV5-1; j_call: TRBJ2-7; clone_size: NA; d_call: TRBD2; cdr3_aa: CASSLTTSGIGEQYF; cdr3_nt: TGCGCCAGCAGCTTGACGACTAGCGGGATAGGCGAGCAGTACTTC
v_call: TRBV28; j_call: TRBJ2-1; clone_size: NA; d_call: TRBD2; cdr3_aa: CASSHWPSGTDEQFF; cdr3_nt: TGTGCCAGCAGCCATTGGCCTAGCGGGACCGATGAGCAGTTCTTC
v_call: TRBV2; j_call: TRBJ2-7; clone_size: once; d_call: NA; cdr3_aa: CASSRVYEQYF; cdr3_nt: TGTGCCAGCAGCAGGGTCTACGAGCAGTACTTC
v_call: TRBV18; j_call: TRBJ1-1; clone_size: NA; d_call: TRBD1; cdr3_aa: CASSPPYRQGMNTEAFF; cdr3_nt: TGTGCCAGCTCACCACCTTACAGACAGGGCATGAACACTGAAGCTTTCTTT
v_call: TRBV10-2; j_call: TRBJ2-3; clone_size: NA; d_call: NA; cdr3_aa: CASGGSHTQYF; cdr3_nt: TGCGCCAGTGGAGGGAGTCATACGCAGTATTTT
v_call: TRBV30; j_call: TRBJ2-3; clone_size: NA; d_call: NA; cdr3_aa: CAWSIRGSTSTDTQYF; cdr3_nt: TGTGCCTGGAGTATCCGGGGGTCCACTAGCACAGATACGCAGTATTTT
v_call: TRBV2; j_call: TRBJ1-2; clone_size: NA; d_call: NA; cdr3_aa: CASSDLRSNYGYTF; cdr3_nt: TGTGCCAGCAGTGATTTGCGGTCTAACTATGGCTACACCTTC
v_call: TRBV11-2; j_call: TRBJ2-7; clone_size: NA; d_call: TRBD2; cdr3_aa: CASSLASSGNYEQYF; cdr3_nt: TGTGCCAGCAGCTTAGCGTCTAGCGGGAACTACGAGCAGTACTTC
v_call: TRBV30; j_call: TRBJ1-1; clone_size: NA; d_call: NA; cdr3_aa: CAWSVEVVWAFF; cdr3_nt: TGTGCCTGGAGTGTAGAGGTCGTTTGGGCTTTCTTT
v_call: TRBV9; j_call: TRBJ1-2; clone_size: NA; d_call: TRBD1; cdr3_aa: CASSVEPTGDYGDGYTF; cdr3_nt: TGTGCCAGCAGCGTAGAACCCACAGGGGATTATGGCGATGGCTACACCTTC
v_call: TRBV4-1; j_call: TRBJ2-5; clone_size: NA; d_call: TRBD2; cdr3_aa: CASSHTGTSGSGETQYF; cdr3_nt: TGCGCCAGCAGCCACACCGGGACTAGCGGGTCCGGAGAGACCCAGTACTTC
v_call: TRBV27; j_call: TRBJ2-7; clone_size: NA; d_call: NA; cdr3_aa: CASSTHYEQYF; cdr3_nt: TGTGCCAGCAGTACACACTACGAGCAGTACTTC
v_call: TRBV7-2; j_call: TRBJ1-5; clone_size: few; d_call: NA; cdr3_aa: CASSASGVQPQHF; cdr3_nt: TGTGCCAGCAGCGCTTCAGGGGTTCAGCCCCAGCATTTT
v_call: TRBV14; j_call: TRBJ2-2; clone_size: NA; d_call: NA; cdr3_aa: CASKDRLDTGELFF; cdr3_nt: TGTGCCAGCAAGGACAGATTGGACACCGGGGAGCTGTTTTTT
v_call: TRBV28; j_call: TRBJ2-1; clone_size: NA; d_call: TRBD1; cdr3_aa: CASSSTGASEQFF; cdr3_nt: TGTGCCAGCAGTTCAACAGGGGCCAGTGAGCAGTTCTTC
v_call: TRBV7-9; j_call: TRBJ2-7; clone_size: NA; d_call: NA; cdr3_aa: CASSLDGYRASYEQYF; cdr3_nt: TGTGCCAGCAGCTTAGATGGTTACAGGGCTAGCTACGAGCAGTACTTC
v_call: TRBV7-8; j_call: TRBJ2-5; clone_size: NA; d_call: NA; cdr3_aa: CASSLELEETQYF; cdr3_nt: TGTGCCAGCAGCTTAGAACTAGAAGAGACCCAGTACTTC
v_call: TRBV5-4; j_call: TRBJ2-2; clone_size: NA; d_call: NA; cdr3_aa: CASSLGIKLGTGELFF; cdr3_nt: TGTGCCAGCAGCTTGGGAATAAAACTTGGCACCGGGGAGCTGTTTTTT
v_call: TRBV5-1; j_call: TRBJ1-1; clone_size: few; d_call: TRBD1; cdr3_aa: CASSGDSDTEAFF; cdr3_nt: TGCGCCAGCAGCGGGGACAGTGACACTGAAGCTTTCTTT
v_call: TRBV12-2; j_call: TRBJ2-5; clone_size: NA; d_call: NA; cdr3_aa: CASRSRGLGSRETQYF; cdr3_nt: TGTGCAAGTCGCTCACGGGGGTTAGGTTCTCGAGAGACCCAGTACTTC
v_call: TRBV19; j_call: TRBJ2-7; clone_size: NA; d_call: NA; cdr3_aa: CASSINTGSYEQYF; cdr3_nt: TGTGCCAGTAGTATAAATACAGGTTCGTACGAGCAGTACTTC
v_call: TRBV30; j_call: TRBJ1-1; clone_size: NA; d_call: TRBD1; cdr3_aa: CAWRRQGPYTEAFF; cdr3_nt: TGTGCCTGGAGGAGACAGGGGCCCTACACTGAAGCTTTCTTT
v_call: TRBV27; j_call: TRBJ1-3; clone_size: NA; d_call: NA; cdr3_aa: CASSRTASSGNTIYF; cdr3_nt: TGTGCCAGCAGTAGGACAGCTTCTTCTGGAAACACCATATATTTT
v_call: TRBV19; j_call: TRBJ1-1; clone_size: NA; d_call: TRBD1; cdr3_aa: CASMDRVLTEAFF; cdr3_nt: TGTGCCAGTATGGACAGGGTCTTAACTGAAGCTTTCTTT
v_call: TRBV14; j_call: TRBJ2-7; clone_size: once; d_call: NA; cdr3_aa: CASSQEIPWRESPYEQYF; cdr3_nt: TGTGCCAGCAGCCAAGAAATTCCCTGGCGGGAAAGTCCCTACGAGCAGTACTTC
v_call: TRBV7-9; j_call: TRBJ1-4; clone_size: NA; d_call: TRBD1; cdr3_aa: CASTTRQGQNEKLFF; cdr3_nt: TGTGCCAGCACCACGAGACAGGGGCAAAATGAAAAACTGTTTTTT
v_call: TRBV27; j_call: TRBJ2-2; clone_size: NA; d_call: NA; cdr3_aa: CASSSPSVGAGELFF; cdr3_nt: TGTGCCAGCAGTTCCCCTAGCGTGGGGGCCGGGGAGCTGTTTTTT
v_call: TRBV2; j_call: TRBJ2-7; clone_size: few; d_call: NA; cdr3_aa: CASSEAGLGLYTYEQYF; cdr3_nt: TGTGCCAGCAGTGAAGCAGGGCTAGGACTATATACCTACGAGCAGTACTTC
v_call: TRBV29-1; j_call: TRBJ2-1; clone_size: NA; d_call: TRBD1; cdr3_aa: CSVLVRGTGPYNEQFF; cdr3_nt: TGCAGCGTACTGGTAAGAGGGACAGGGCCCTACAATGAGCAGTTCTTC
v_call: TRBV15; j_call: TRBJ1-5; clone_size: NA; d_call: TRBD1; cdr3_aa: CATSRDLGFGTAYSNQPQHF; cdr3_nt: TGTGCCACCAGCAGAGATCTTGGGTTCGGGACAGCTTATAGCAATCAGCCCCAGCATTTT
v_call: TRBV9; j_call: TRBJ2-1; clone_size: NA; d_call: NA; cdr3_aa: CASSVVNNYNEQFF; cdr3_nt: TGTGCCAGCAGCGTAGTCAACAATTACAATGAGCAGTTCTTC
v_call: TRBV30; j_call: TRBJ2-3; clone_size: NA; d_call: NA; cdr3_aa: CAWSVGDTQYF; cdr3_nt: TGTGCCTGGAGTGTCGGGGATACGCAGTATTTT
v_call: TRBV7-2; j_call: TRBJ2-2; clone_size: NA; d_call: TRBD2; cdr3_aa: CASSLVGLAGSGELFF; cdr3_nt: TGTGCCAGCAGCTTAGTGGGGCTAGCGGGGTCCGGGGAGCTGTTTTTT
v_call: TRBV6-1; j_call: TRBJ1-1; clone_size: NA; d_call: NA; cdr3_aa: CASSEGLTVLKEAFF; cdr3_nt: TGTGCCAGCAGTGAAGGATTGACAGTCCTGAAGGAAGCTTTCTTT
v_call: TRBV28; j_call: TRBJ1-4; clone_size: NA; d_call: TRBD1; cdr3_aa: CASIDRANEKLFF; cdr3_nt: TGTGCCAGCATTGACAGGGCTAATGAAAAACTGTTTTTT
v_call: TRBV27; j_call: TRBJ1-1; clone_size: NA; d_call: TRBD1; cdr3_aa: CASSDRALNTEAFF; cdr3_nt: TGTGCCAGCAGTGACAGGGCGCTGAACACTGAAGCTTTCTTT
v_call: TRBV11-1; j_call: TRBJ2-1; clone_size: NA; d_call: TRBD2; cdr3_aa: CASSIAGEYNEQFF; cdr3_nt: TGTGCCAGCAGTATAGCGGGGGAGTACAATGAGCAGTTCTTC
v_call: TRBV6-5; j_call: TRBJ2-1; clone_size: NA; d_call: TRBD2; cdr3_aa: CASSYEAGGNNEQFF; cdr3_nt: TGTGCCAGCAGTTACGAGGCGGGGGGAAACAATGAGCAGTTCTTC
v_call: TRBV7-8; j_call: TRBJ1-5; clone_size: NA; d_call: NA; cdr3_aa: CASSLGLSSGNSNQPQHF; cdr3_nt: TGTGCCAGCAGCTTAGGCCTTAGTAGCGGAAATAGCAATCAGCCCCAGCATTTT
v_call: TRBV2; j_call: TRBJ2-1; clone_size: few; d_call: NA; cdr3_aa: CASSDLLAVEQFF; cdr3_nt: TGTGCCAGCAGTGATCTTCTGGCCGTTGAGCAGTTCTTC
v_call: TRBV4-1; j_call: TRBJ2-1; clone_size: NA; d_call: TRBD2; cdr3_aa: CASSQDPGSGGRNEQFF; cdr3_nt: TGCGCCAGCAGCCAAGATCCGGGTAGCGGGGGGCGCAATGAGCAGTTCTTC